This paragraph reports one T cell receptor beta chain. Its antigen is unidentified. The data belong to a study of T cells in tuberculosis. Study as a whole: This South African cohort compared adolescents with or without latent tuberculosis against adults with active tuberculosis.

Sequencing used immunoSEQ multiplex PCR; TCRdb keeps in-frame clones, though not all of them. Here the sample spans over 20,000 clones, 97% being singletons. Germline trimming cut 5 bases from V and 3 bases from J; bases unmatched to any gene: 0. The length of the CDR3 is 12 residues. CDR1 SEHNR and CDR2 FQNEAQ come from the germline V gene (reference sequence). Study results and caveats: The TCR-beta difference was not significant; alpha differences partly reflected length. Smaller distances to GMM-specific TCRs suggested their expansion in active tuberculosis. Active tuberculosis cases were adults; controls were adolescents.

The source material was PBMCs. The receptor comes from a donor aged 10-30 years with latent tuberculosis or without tuberculosis infection. The V and J genes are TRBV7-9 and TRBJ2-7; TRBD1 agrees at 8 bases. CDR3 in amino acids: CASSDRGYEQYF. The CDR3, as DNA: TGTGCCAGCAGCGACAGGGGCTACGAGCAGTACTTC.